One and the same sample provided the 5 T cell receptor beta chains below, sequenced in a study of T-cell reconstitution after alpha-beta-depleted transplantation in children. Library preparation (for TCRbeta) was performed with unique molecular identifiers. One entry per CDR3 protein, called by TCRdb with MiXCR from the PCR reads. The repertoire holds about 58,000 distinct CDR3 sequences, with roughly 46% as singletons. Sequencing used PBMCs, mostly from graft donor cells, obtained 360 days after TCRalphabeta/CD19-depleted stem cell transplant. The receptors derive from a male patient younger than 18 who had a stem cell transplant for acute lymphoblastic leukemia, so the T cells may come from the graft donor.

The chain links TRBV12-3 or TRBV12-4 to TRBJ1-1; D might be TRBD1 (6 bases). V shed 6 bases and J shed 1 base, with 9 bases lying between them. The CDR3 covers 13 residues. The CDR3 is CASSLTGNTEAFF. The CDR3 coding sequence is TGTGCCAGCAGCCTGACAGGGAACACTGAAGCTTTCTTT.

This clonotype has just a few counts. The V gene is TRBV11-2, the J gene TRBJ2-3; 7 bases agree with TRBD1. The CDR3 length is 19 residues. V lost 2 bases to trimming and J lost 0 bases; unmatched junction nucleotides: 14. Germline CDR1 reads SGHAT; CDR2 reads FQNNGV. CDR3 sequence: CASSLTPSDRVGSTDTQYF. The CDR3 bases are TGTGCCAGCAGCTTAACCCCTTCCGACAGGGTAGGAAGCACAGATACGCAGTATTTT.

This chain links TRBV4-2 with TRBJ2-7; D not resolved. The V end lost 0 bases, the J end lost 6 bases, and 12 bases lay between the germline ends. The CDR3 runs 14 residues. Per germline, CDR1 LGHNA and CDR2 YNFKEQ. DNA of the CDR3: TGTGCCAGCAGCCAAGAAGGGTCCTTGGCCGAGCAGTACTTC. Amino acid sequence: CASSQEGSLAEQYF.

The CDR3 DNA reads TGCAGTGCTAGAGGACTCCTTGACGGGTACGAGCAGTACTTC. This encodes CSARGLLDGYEQYF. The chain recombines TRBV20-1 with TRBJ2-7; D gene uncertain. V lost 1 base to trimming and J lost 4 bases, with 14 bases between them. CDR3 length equals 14 residues. Germline lookup yields CDR1 DFQATT and CDR2 SNEGSKA (reference sequence).

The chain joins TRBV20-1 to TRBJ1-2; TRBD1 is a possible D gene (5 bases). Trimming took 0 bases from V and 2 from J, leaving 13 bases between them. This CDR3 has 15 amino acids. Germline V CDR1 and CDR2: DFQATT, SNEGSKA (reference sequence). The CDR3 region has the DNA TGCAGTGCTAGAGATCCCGGGGCTAGGAACTATGGCTACACCTTC. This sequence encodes CSARDPGARNYGYTF.